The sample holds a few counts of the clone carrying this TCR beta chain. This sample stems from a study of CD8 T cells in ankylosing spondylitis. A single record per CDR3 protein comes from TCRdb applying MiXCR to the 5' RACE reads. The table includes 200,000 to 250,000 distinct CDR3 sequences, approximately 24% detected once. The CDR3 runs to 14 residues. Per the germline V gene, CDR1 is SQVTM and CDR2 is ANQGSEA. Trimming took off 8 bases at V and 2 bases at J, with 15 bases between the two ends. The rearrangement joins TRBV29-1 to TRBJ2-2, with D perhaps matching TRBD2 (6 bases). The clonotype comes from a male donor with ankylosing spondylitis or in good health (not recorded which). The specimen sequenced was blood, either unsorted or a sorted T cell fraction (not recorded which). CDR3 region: CSIKEGRNTGELFF. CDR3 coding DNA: TGCAGCATCAAGGAGGGGCGTAACACCGGGGAGCTGTTTTTT.